Sequencing of this T cell receptor (beta chain) was carried out in a study of T cell responses to AZD1222 COVID-19 vaccine (dated by TCRdb to the early 2020s). For context, the study as a whole: AZD1222 recipients given second doses at about 4 weeks or at about 12 weeks were pooled, since spike-specific TCR depth and breadth were not found to differ between the two schedules. Trial participants were enrolled by age into subgroups of 18-55, 56-69 and 70-plus years, and around 140, 26 and 57 TCR-sequenced participants, respectively, were included in these subgroups. A total of about 240 trial participants underwent TCR sequencing, of whom 200 to 220 received two doses of AZD1222 and about 25 received two doses of the MenACWY control vaccine. What the authors observed across the whole study: After two AZD1222 doses, both the breadth and the depth of spike-specific TCRs were significantly higher than at day 0 and than in MenACWY recipients. Most participants were white British and females outnumbered males, and the authors suggested that clonal diversity may have been underestimated. Conclusions about previously exposed vaccinees were limited because only 5 or 6 AZD1222 recipients were SARS-CoV-2 seropositive at baseline. The 56-69-year group was small, and its depth increase did not reach significance, likely because of low power. Epitopes outside the regions mutated in the B.1.351 and B.1.1.7 variants were reportedly recognized by nearly half of the unique spike-specific TCRs. No day 14 peak-response samples were available, so repertoires were characterized only after the peak T cell response. The whole spike protein was spanned by vaccine-associated CD4 TCRs, and dominant responses were seen in regions 160-218 and 743-854.

On this clone: Its specific antigen is unknown. Base quality data are lacking; no much larger clone is found one base away.

What the time point label conveys for this sample: baseline before first vaccination. The vaccinee samples were drawn from two UK trials, COV001 and COV002, one of which was a single-blind randomized controlled phase 2/3 trial testing AZD1222 (ChAdOx1 nCoV-19) in healthy adults. For TCRbeta chain sequencing, PBMC samples from trial participants were taken at day 0 and at day 28 after the second dose. CDR1 and CDR2, looked up from the germline V gene, are SGHTA and FQGNSA. From the cysteine up to the phenylalanine, the CDR3 has a length of 13 residues. Only the CDR3 DNA stays, 39 bases, in frame from base 1. The trim is 2 bases for V and 7 bases for J, with a gap of 9 bases between the germline ends. The CDR3 regions of human TCRbeta chains were subjected to immunosequencing. In the paper's pipeline: Repertoire TCRs were checked for matches against a reference library of SARS-CoV-2-specific TCRs that had been generated using the MIRA antigen-specificity platform. Breadth was defined as the fraction of unique TCRs that were SARS-CoV-2-associated, and depth was defined as the fraction of total T cells that were SARS-CoV-2-associated. Using the MIRA data, every spike-specific TCR was mapped to the spike region that the TCR reacted to and assigned to either a CD4 or a CD8 class. Log10-transformed breadth and depth values were compared by one-way ANOVA with Sidak's multiple comparisons tests. Drawn from immuneACCESS, this table holds only the in-frame rearrangements with V and J called that TCRdb kept. Clones are partly lost; checked studies trace under half to an unresolved V gene and leave the rest unexplained. V, J and clone size reflect that table, while D and trimming were determined from the DNA. This sample is represented by roughly 120,000 clones; more than 70% of them were singletons. The ten largest account for about 5% of the sample.

The chain links TRBV7-2 with TRBJ1-5; a tentative D match to TRBD1 spans 5 bases. The receptor was isolated from an adult in good health. Sequencing used peripheral blood, obtained on day 0 of AZD1222 vaccination. The nucleotide sequence reads as follows: TGTGCCAGCAGCTTACAGGGTGACCAGCCCCAGCATTTT. Translation gives CASSLQGDQPQHF.